This entry lists 7 T cell receptor beta chains sequenced from one sample in a study of cytomegalovirus exposure and HLA in healthy donors (TCRdb year 2017). The receptor library was made with the immunoSEQ multiplex PCR assay. The multiplex PCR relied on a mix of 60 forward primers for TCR Vbeta segments and 13 reverse primers for TCR Jbeta segments. This is the immuneACCESS table as TCRdb keeps it, with only in-frame sequences that have V and J called. A part of the clones is gone; compared with another copy, unresolved V genes explain less than half, and the rest is unexplained. Here the sample has about 130,000 clones; roughly 80% occur a single time. The ten biggest clones cover 1.2% of the sample. Material for sequencing was PBMCs. These receptors all stem from a girl between 2 and 10 years old in good health and CMV-seronegative.

V and J are TRBV7-9 and TRBJ2-7, with 7 bases aligning to TRBD2. The germline V gene has CDR1 SEHNR and CDR2 FQNEAQ (reference sequence). The CDR3 is 16 amino acids. V shed 1 base, J shed 3 bases, and the junction held 9 bases outside the gene matches. CDR3 region: CASSLEAREGIYEQYF. CDR3 nucleotide sequence: TGTGCCAGCAGCTTAGAGGCGAGGGAGGGAATCTACGAGCAGTACTTC.

The CDR3: CASSPRGGSEEQYF. CDR3 DNA sequence: TGTGCCAGCAGCCCCCGGGGGGGGTCTGAGGAGCAGTACTTC. The rearrangement uses TRBV7-6 and TRBJ2-7; 8 positions agree with TRBD2. Trimming cost V 5 bases and J 7 bases; bases outside gene matches: 10. CDR3 length: 14 amino acids. Germline loops: CDR1 SGHVS, CDR2 FNYEAQ.

This chain uses TRBV4-2 with TRBJ2-1, with TRBD1 matching 8 bases. Germline V lookup: CDR1 LGHNA, CDR2 YNFKEQ. V lost 1 base, J lost 5 bases, and 4 bases stayed unmatched. The CDR3 extends over 15 amino acids. The CDR3 here is CASSQVQGANNEQFF. Here the CDR3 DNA reads TGTGCCAGCAGCCAAGTCCAGGGGGCTAACAATGAGCAGTTCTTC.

This chain connects TRBV7-9 to TRBJ2-7; D is possibly TRBD1 (6 bases). In germline, CDR1 is SEHNR, CDR2 FQNEAQ (reference sequence). The V and J ends lost 1 base and 5 bases respectively, with 15 bases between them. CDR3 length: 15 residues. CDR3 in amino acids: CASSLGQAMGNEQYF. DNA of the CDR3: TGTGCCAGCAGCTTAGGACAGGCGATGGGGAACGAGCAGTACTTC.

This chain uses TRBV19 with TRBJ1-2; perhaps TRBD1 as D (6 bases). Deletions cut 5 bases from V and 4 bases from J, with 14 bases between. CDR3 length equals 14 residues. Germline V lookup: CDR1 LNHDA, CDR2 SQIVND (reference sequence). The CDR3 reads CASSPDRSFYGYTF. CDR3 DNA: TGTGCCAGTAGTCCCGACAGGTCCTTCTATGGCTACACCTTC.

The chain carries TRBV7-9 and TRBJ2-1; a possible D gene is TRBD2 (6 bases). The CDR3 covers 15 residues. Trimming cost V 5 bases and J 5 bases, with 16 bases left between them. Germline V gives CDR1 SEHNR, CDR2 FQNEAQ (reference sequence). The CDR3 DNA follows: TGTGCCAGCAGCCCCGCGGAGGGTATCGACAATGAGCAGTTCTTC. This gives the protein CASSPAEGIDNEQFF.

This rearrangement joins TRBV6-5 to TRBJ1-1; no clear D. Germline V gene data show CDR1 as MNHEY and CDR2 as SVGAGI. V was pared by 2 bases and J by 1 base, with 11 bases between. The CDR3 runs 15 residues. This CDR3 is CASSYIPVSNTEAFF. The CDR3 DNA reads TGTGCCAGCAGTTACATCCCGGTATCGAACACTGAAGCTTTCTTT.